One and the same sample provided the 15 T cell receptor beta chains below, sequenced in a study of cytomegalovirus exposure and HLA in healthy donors. 13 Jbeta primers and 60 Vbeta primers were used for the PCR. Data came from immunoSEQ multiplex PCR; TCRdb stores just in-frame clones and leaves some out. This table holds 150,000 or so clones. What was sequenced was PBMCs. The receptors derive from a woman aged 50 to 65 in good health and CMV-seronegative.

The chain uses TRBV9 and TRBJ1-4; D possibly corresponds to TRBD1 (6 bases). The CDR3 has 14 residues. V gave up 2 bases and J gave up 3 bases, with 8 bases separating them. The germline gives CDR1 SGDLS, CDR2 YYNGEE. In DNA, the CDR3 is TGTGCCAGCAGCGTTGAGGGGGCTAATGAAAAACTGTTTTTT. Translated: CASSVEGANEKLFF.

The rearrangement joins TRBV5-6 to TRBJ1-2, with D uncertain. V was cut by 2 bases and J by 6 bases, with 11 bases left in between. CDR3 size: 13 residues. CDR1 and CDR2 from the germline V gene are SGHDT and YYEEEE. CDR3 nucleotide sequence: TGTGCCAGCAGCTTTGGCTCCCTCCATGGCTACACCTTC. Translating it yields CASSFGSLHGYTF. The variable domain in full, with the rest retrieved from reference TRBV5-6 and TRBJ1-2, is DAGVTQSPTHLIKTRGQQVTLRCSPKSGHDTVSWYQQALGQGPQFIFQYYEEEERQRGNFPDRFSGHQFPNYSSELNVNALLLGDSALYLCASSFGSLHGYTFGSGTRLTVV.

The chain is built from TRBV27 and TRBJ2-3; 9 positions agree with TRBD2. The CDR3 consists of 15 residues. Germline loops: CDR1 MNHEY, CDR2 SMNVEV (reference sequence). V lost 7 bases and J lost 1; bases outside the gene matches: 6. The CDR3 reads CASKLAGVGTDTQYF. DNA of the CDR3: TGTGCCAGCAAGTTAGCGGGAGTGGGCACAGATACGCAGTATTTT.

This chain links TRBV18 with TRBJ2-7; D is unresolved. The germline V gene encodes CDR1 KGHSH and CDR2 LQKENI. Trimming removed 4 bases at V and 0 bases at J, with 13 bases between. The CDR3 totals 15 residues. CDR3 sequence: CASSQPDRSSYEQYF. CDR3 DNA: TGTGCCAGCTCACAACCCGATAGATCCTCCTACGAGCAGTACTTC.

Remarks on this clone: In the same sample, other DNA sequences code for this CDR3. The genes are TRBV6-5 and TRBJ2-5; unclear D gene. V lost 4 bases to trimming and J lost 4 bases, with 19 bases between them. The CDR3 loop spans 16 amino acids. From germline, CDR1 is MNHEY and CDR2 SVGAGI. The CDR3 loop is CASSSPVGFRSETQYF. The CDR3 DNA reads TGTGCCAGCAGTTCACCGGTCGGGTTTCGGTCAGAGACCCAGTACTTC.

The V call is TRBV18, the J call TRBJ2-7, with D perhaps matching TRBD1 (6 bases). The germline V and J ends were trimmed by 3 bases and 2 bases, with 14 bases remaining between them. The V gene's germline CDR1 is KGHSH and CDR2 LQKENI. This CDR3 spans 15 amino acids. This chain's CDR3 is CASSPQQGDTYEQYF. CDR3 sequence (DNA): TGTGCCAGCTCACCCCAACAGGGTGACACCTACGAGCAGTACTTC.

The chain couples TRBV4-1 to TRBJ1-1; D remains unclear. Germline CDR1 is MGHRA and CDR2 is YSYEKL. Trimming took off 2 bases at V and 2 bases at J, with 12 bases between the two ends. This CDR3 region has 15 residues. CDR3 sequence: CASSQKEDYNTEAFF. In DNA, the CDR3 is TGCGCCAGCAGCCAAAAAGAGGATTATAACACTGAAGCTTTCTTT.

This rearrangement joins TRBV4-1 to TRBJ2-5; D might be TRBD1 (5 bases). This CDR3 contains 15 residues. Between the trimmed V and J ends, which lost 6 bases and 2 bases, there was a span of 16 bases. In germline, CDR1 is MGHRA, CDR2 YSYEKL. The DNA of the CDR3 is TGCGCCAGCAGGCGGTGGACACAAATACAAGAGACCCAGTACTTC. Translated: CASRRWTQIQETQYF.

The J gene is TRBJ2-3, the V gene TRBV29-1; D might be TRBD2 (5 bases). V was trimmed by 4 bases and J by 5 bases, leaving 10 bases between them. Germline CDR1 reads SQVTM; CDR2 reads ANQGSEA. The CDR3 has 12 residues. The CDR3 loop is CSVVAFEDTQYF. The CDR3 DNA sequence: TGCAGCGTTGTAGCGTTTGAAGATACGCAGTATTTT.

Regarding this clone: The sample holds other DNA sequences that translate to the same CDR3. The chain carries TRBV19 and TRBJ2-7, with 8 bases lining up with TRBD1. This CDR3 is 14 amino acids long. V dropped 3 bases and J dropped 0; count of bases not matched to a gene: 1. CDR1 is LNHDA and CDR2 is SQIVND in the germline V gene (reference sequence). The CDR3 is CASSMGTGSYEQYF. CDR3 coding DNA: TGTGCCAGTAGTATGGGGACAGGCTCCTACGAGCAGTACTTC.

CDR3 protein: CASRYGQDTEAFF. Written as DNA, the CDR3 is TGTGCCAGCAGGTATGGACAGGACACTGAAGCTTTCTTT. The V and J genes are TRBV6-1 and TRBJ1-1, with 7 positions matching TRBD1. The germline CDR1 and CDR2 sequences are MNHNS and SASEGT. The CDR3 has 13 residues. The V segment lost 6 bases and the J segment 3 bases; nucleotides outside the gene matches: 4.

This rearrangement joins TRBV7-6 to TRBJ2-7; 10 bases are shared with TRBD1. The CDR3 extends over 16 amino acids. Germline V gene sequence: CDR1 SGHVS, CDR2 FNYEAQ. Losses at the gene ends were 5 bases for V and 7 bases for J; bases not matched to a gene: 14. The CDR3 nucleotides read TGTGCCAGCAGCCACAACGCGGGACAGGGGTATTATGAGCAGTACTTC. This encodes CASSHNAGQGYYEQYF.

The rearrangement joins TRBV10-1 to TRBJ2-7; TRBD1 might be the D (6 bases). The V gene's germline CDR1 is WNHNN and CDR2 SYGVQD (reference sequence). The CDR3 contains 17 residues. V was pared by 0 bases and J by 0 bases, with 15 bases between. In nucleotides, the CDR3 is TGCGCCAGCAGTGAGTCGAAGGGGACACATCTCTCCTACGAGCAGTACTTC. Its protein is CASSESKGTHLSYEQYF.

J is TRBJ2-1 and V is TRBV7-9, with 8 nucleotides matching TRBD1. The CDR3 consists of 16 residues. V lost 6 bases and J lost 7; bases outside the gene matches: 14. Germline loops: CDR1 SEHNR, CDR2 FQNEAQ (reference sequence). This CDR3 is CASSTTGAAFRNEQFF. CDR3 DNA: TGTGCCAGCAGTACGACAGGGGCCGCCTTTAGGAATGAGCAGTTCTTC.

V is TRBV2 and J is TRBJ2-1; the D gene is possibly TRBD2 (5 bases). Germline V CDR1 and CDR2: SNHLY, FYNNEI. V dropped 3 bases and J dropped 0 bases, with 9 bases sitting between them. CDR3 length: 15 residues. The CDR3 region is CASSDGISSYNEQFF. In DNA form, the CDR3 reads TGTGCCAGCAGTGACGGGATTAGCTCCTACAATGAGCAGTTCTTC.